This paragraph reports one TCR beta chain. These data come from a study of blood T cell repertoires in COVID-19. Across the whole study: Sources were T cells, B-cell-depleted T cells, or PBMCs; the material itself was cDNA or gDNA.

The participants were between roughly 18 and 89 years old and came from under 25 US areas. In the authors' workflow: The authors estimated nucleated cell counts from reference gene primer amplification. Repertoires were generated with immunoSEQ multiplex PCR, while TCRdb's copy carries only in-frame clones and drops some. For V, J and clone size, that table is used; D and trimming come from the DNA. The data contain some 250,000 clones, 85% to 90% of them singletons. The sequenced sample was PBMCs or T cells enriched from blood (not recorded which). This sequence was found in a man between 40 and 49 years old who had recovered from COVID-19.

The CDR3 DNA follows: TGTGCCAGCAGCCAGAGGGGGTGGGACTACGAGCAGTACTTC. Protein: CASSQRGWDYEQYF. This chain links TRBV14 with TRBJ2-7, with D possibly matching TRBD1 (6 bases). The germline V gene encodes CDR1 SGHDN and CDR2 FVKESK. Deletions cut 3 bases from V and 3 bases from J, with 12 bases between. The CDR3 spans 14 residues.